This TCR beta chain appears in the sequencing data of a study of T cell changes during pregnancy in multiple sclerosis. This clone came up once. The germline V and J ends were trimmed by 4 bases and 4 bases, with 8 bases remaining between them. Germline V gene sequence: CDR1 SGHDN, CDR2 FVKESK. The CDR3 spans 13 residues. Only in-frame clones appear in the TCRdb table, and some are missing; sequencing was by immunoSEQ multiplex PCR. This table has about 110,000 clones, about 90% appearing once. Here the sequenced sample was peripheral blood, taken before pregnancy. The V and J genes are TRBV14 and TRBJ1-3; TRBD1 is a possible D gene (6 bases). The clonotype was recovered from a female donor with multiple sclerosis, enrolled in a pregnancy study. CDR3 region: CASSPGQGNTIYF. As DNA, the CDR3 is TGTGCCAGCAGCCCCGGACAGGGAAACACCATATATTTT. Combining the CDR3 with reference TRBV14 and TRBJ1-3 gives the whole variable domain EAGVTQFPSHSVIEKGQTVTLRCDPISGHDNLYWYRRVMGKEIKFLLHFVKESKQDESGMPNNRFLAERTGGTYSTLKVQPAELEDSGVYFCASSPGQGNTIYFGEGSWLTVV.